The T cell receptor (beta chain) described here comes from a study of blood T cells in healthy people across ages. The CDR3 spans 13 residues. Trimming removed 1 base at V and 2 bases at J, with 3 bases between. Germline-derived CDR1 and CDR2 are SNHLY and FYNNEI. It was with a sample-barcoded 5' primer and a J-beta primer mix that a second PCR of roughly 7 to 11 cycles was run. Each CDR3 protein is one row after TCRdb ran MiXCR on the 5' RACE reads. The table includes 1.5 million to 2 million distinct CDR3 sequences, about 30% detected once. V and J are TRBV2 and TRBJ2-4; D unresolved. The receptor was derived from a woman aged 25 to 39 in good health. Sequences were obtained from blood. For the CDR3, the DNA is TGTGCCAGCAGTGAAGAGACCAAAAACATTCAGTACTTC. Amino acids: CASSEETKNIQYF.